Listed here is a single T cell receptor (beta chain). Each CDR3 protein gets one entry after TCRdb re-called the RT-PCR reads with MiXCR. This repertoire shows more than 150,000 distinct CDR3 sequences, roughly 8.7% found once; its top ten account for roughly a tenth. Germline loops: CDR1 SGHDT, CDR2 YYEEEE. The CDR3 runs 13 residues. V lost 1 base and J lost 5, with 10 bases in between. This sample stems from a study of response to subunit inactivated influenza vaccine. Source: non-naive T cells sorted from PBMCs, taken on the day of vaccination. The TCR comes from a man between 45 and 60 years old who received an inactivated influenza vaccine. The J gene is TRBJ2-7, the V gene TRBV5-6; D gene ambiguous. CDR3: CASSLRGTNEQYF. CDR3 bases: TGTGCCAGCAGCTTGCGCGGAACCAACGAGCAGTACTTC.